This is a list of T cell receptor beta chains from one sample in a study of blood T cell repertoires in COVID-19. Using immunoSEQ multiplex PCR, the repertoire was profiled, and TCRdb retains in-frame clones only, with some absent. The table records around 250,000 clones, 80% to 90% of them present only once. The specimen was PBMCs or T cells enriched from blood (not recorded which). All receptors come from a woman aged 40 to 50 who had been exposed to COVID-19. Both conserved end residues are part of each CDR3. The D gene is left open where the match is weak. Only some rows state a clone size, as once, few, many or a class for expanded clones.

V gene: TRBV7-3
clone size: few
D gene: TRBD1
J gene: TRBJ1-1
CDR3 DNA: TGTGCCAGCAGCGCGGGACAGGGGGCGAACACTGAAGCTTTCTTT
CDR3 protein: CASSAGQGANTEAFF

V gene: TRBV2
clone size: NA
D gene: NA
J gene: TRBJ2-2
CDR3 DNA: TGTGCCAGCAGTGTACTACAGGGAGGGGAGCTGTTTTTT
CDR3 protein: CASSVLQGGELFF

V gene: TRBV28
clone size: few
D gene: TRBD1
J gene: TRBJ2-7
CDR3 DNA: TGTGCCAGCACCACACAGGGGGCAGGTGAGCAGTACTTC
CDR3 protein: CASTTQGAGEQYF

V gene: TRBV13
clone size: NA
D gene: TRBD1
J gene: TRBJ2-4
CDR3 DNA: TGTGCCAGCAGCACACATCCCAAACTACAGGGGAAGGGGGTGGACAAAAACATTCAGTACTTC
CDR3 protein: CASSTHPKLQGKGVDKNIQYF

V gene: TRBV28
clone size: NA
D gene: TRBD1
J gene: TRBJ1-6
CDR3 DNA: TGTGCCAGCAGCCTAGACAGGGGCATTCTCCCCCTCCACTTT
CDR3 protein: CASSLDRGILPLHF

V gene: TRBV6-2/TRBV6-3
clone size: NA
D gene: TRBD1
J gene: TRBJ1-4
CDR3 DNA: TGTGCCAGCAGTTACTCCGGACAGGGGGCCATGGAAAAACTGTTTTTT
CDR3 protein: CASSYSGQGAMEKLFF

V gene: TRBV7-8
clone size: once
D gene: TRBD1
J gene: TRBJ1-2
CDR3 DNA: TGTGCCAGCAGCCCAGGACAGGGAGACGGCTACACCTTC
CDR3 protein: CASSPGQGDGYTF

V gene: TRBV7-3
clone size: NA
D gene: NA
J gene: TRBJ1-1
CDR3 DNA: TGTGCCAGCAGCTTCGACGGGGTCGACGGTGAAGCTTTCTTT
CDR3 protein: CASSFDGVDGEAFF

V gene: TRBV28
clone size: NA
D gene: NA
J gene: TRBJ2-7
CDR3 DNA: TGTGCCACTTCTAGATTGGGGCTGGGCGAGCAGTACTTC
CDR3 protein: CATSRLGLGEQYF

V gene: TRBV7-9
clone size: NA
D gene: TRBD1
J gene: TRBJ2-1
CDR3 DNA: TGTGCCAGCAGATTAAGATTCTCCGGGACAGGGTCACACAATGAGCAGTTCTTC
CDR3 protein: CASRLRFSGTGSHNEQFF

V gene: TRBV5-6
clone size: NA
D gene: TRBD2
J gene: TRBJ2-5
CDR3 DNA: TGTGCCAGCAGGCGACTAGCTCAAGAGACCCAGTACTTC
CDR3 protein: CASRRLAQETQYF

V gene: TRBV29-1
clone size: NA
D gene: TRBD1
J gene: TRBJ1-2
CDR3 DNA: TGCAGCGTTGGTGGCCTGGACAGGGGGTATGGCTACACCTTC
CDR3 protein: CSVGGLDRGYGYTF

V gene: TRBV27
clone size: NA
D gene: TRBD1
J gene: TRBJ1-2
CDR3 DNA: TGTGCCAGCAGTTTGGGCAGGGGGTATGGCTACACCTTC
CDR3 protein: CASSLGRGYGYTF

V gene: TRBV6-5
clone size: NA
D gene: NA
J gene: TRBJ1-1
CDR3 DNA: TGTGCCAGCAGTTACTTCACAGGGAGCCGGAACACTGAAGCTTTCTTT
CDR3 protein: CASSYFTGSRNTEAFF

V gene: TRBV3-1/TRBV3-2
clone size: NA
D gene: NA
J gene: TRBJ2-1
CDR3 DNA: TGTGCCAGCAGCCCTTTAATATACAATGAGCAGTTCTTC
CDR3 protein: CASSPLIYNEQFF

V gene: TRBV7-9
clone size: few
D gene: TRBD1
J gene: TRBJ1-2
CDR3 DNA: TGTGCCAGCAGCTTAGCGGAACTGGGACAGGGGGCAGTTGGCTACACCTTC
CDR3 protein: CASSLAELGQGAVGYTF

V gene: TRBV4-1
clone size: NA
D gene: TRBD1
J gene: TRBJ1-1
CDR3 DNA: TGCGCCAGCAGCCAAGCATACAGGGGCAGGACTGAAGCTTTCTTT
CDR3 protein: CASSQAYRGRTEAFF

V gene: TRBV19
clone size: once
D gene: NA
J gene: TRBJ1-5
CDR3 DNA: TGTGCCAGTAGTAGGACTTGGGGTCCGTTCGGGGTAAATCAGCCCCAGCATTTT
CDR3 protein: CASSRTWGPFGVNQPQHF

V gene: TRBV3-1/TRBV3-2
clone size: NA
D gene: NA
J gene: TRBJ1-1
CDR3 DNA: TGTGCCAGCAGCCAAGAAGCGCCGCCGCTGGCCACTGAAGCTTTCTTT
CDR3 protein: CASSQEAPPLATEAFF

V gene: TRBV4-2
clone size: NA
D gene: NA
J gene: TRBJ1-2
CDR3 DNA: TGTGCCAGCAGCCAATATGCCGGGAGAGTAGACTATGGCTACACCTTC
CDR3 protein: CASSQYAGRVDYGYTF

V gene: TRBV10-3
clone size: NA
D gene: NA
J gene: TRBJ1-2
CDR3 DNA: TGTGCCATCAGTCCTACAGAAAGAGATGACTACACCTTC
CDR3 protein: CAISPTERDDYTF

V gene: TRBV6-4
clone size: NA
D gene: TRBD1
J gene: TRBJ1-1
CDR3 DNA: TGTGCCAGCAGTTCGGACAGGCTTAACACTGAAGCTTTCTTT
CDR3 protein: CASSSDRLNTEAFF

V gene: TRBV5-5
clone size: NA
D gene: NA
J gene: TRBJ1-5
CDR3 DNA: TGTGCCAGCAGAGGGGGGGTCTATAGCAATCAGCCCCAGCATTTT
CDR3 protein: CASRGGVYSNQPQHF

V gene: TRBV9
clone size: NA
D gene: NA
J gene: TRBJ2-3
CDR3 DNA: TGTGCCAGCAGCGTGGCGGGCCCGGGATTGGATACGCAGTATTTT
CDR3 protein: CASSVAGPGLDTQYF

V gene: TRBV28
clone size: NA
D gene: NA
J gene: TRBJ2-1
CDR3 DNA: TGTGCCAGCATCGATACAGGGAAATTAGATGAGCAGTTCTTC
CDR3 protein: CASIDTGKLDEQFF

V gene: TRBV24-1
clone size: NA
D gene: TRBD1
J gene: TRBJ1-2
CDR3 DNA: TGTGCCACCAGTGACTCCGGGACAGGGGTTGTCCGTGGCTACACCTTC
CDR3 protein: CATSDSGTGVVRGYTF

V gene: TRBV11-1
clone size: NA
D gene: NA
J gene: TRBJ1-1
CDR3 DNA: TGTGCCAGCAGCTTAGGTATGAACACTGAAGCTTTCTTT
CDR3 protein: CASSLGMNTEAFF

V gene: TRBV10-3
clone size: NA
D gene: TRBD1
J gene: TRBJ1-1
CDR3 DNA: TGTGCCATCAGTAATACAGGGGACACTGAAGCTTTCTTT
CDR3 protein: CAISNTGDTEAFF

V gene: TRBV5-1
clone size: NA
D gene: TRBD2
J gene: TRBJ2-5
CDR3 DNA: TGTGCCAGCAGCCCTCCGGGACTAGCGGGAGTCGGGGAGACCCAGTACTTC
CDR3 protein: CASSPPGLAGVGETQYF

V gene: TRBV30
clone size: NA
D gene: TRBD1
J gene: TRBJ1-6
CDR3 DNA: TGTGCCTGGAGGACAGGGCCTAATTCACCCCTCCACTTT
CDR3 protein: CAWRTGPNSPLHF

V gene: TRBV4-1
clone size: NA
D gene: TRBD2
J gene: TRBJ2-7
CDR3 DNA: TGCGCCAGCAGCCAAGATAGGGAGGGGCCGCAGTCCTACGAGCAGTACTTC
CDR3 protein: CASSQDREGPQSYEQYF

V gene: TRBV28
clone size: NA
D gene: NA
J gene: TRBJ2-7
CDR3 DNA: TGTGCCAGCAGTCAACGACAGGTATACGAGCAGTACTTC
CDR3 protein: CASSQRQVYEQYF

V gene: TRBV28
clone size: NA
D gene: NA
J gene: TRBJ1-2
CDR3 DNA: TGTGCCAGCGGATCCAGGATCTATGGCTACACCTTC
CDR3 protein: CASGSRIYGYTF

V gene: TRBV7-9
clone size: few
D gene: NA
J gene: TRBJ1-4
CDR3 DNA: TGTGCCAGCAGCTTAGACGCAGGGTGGGTCGAAAAACTGTTTTTT
CDR3 protein: CASSLDAGWVEKLFF

V gene: TRBV9
clone size: NA
D gene: NA
J gene: TRBJ1-2
CDR3 DNA: TGTGCCAGCAGCGTCGGTATAGGGAGCAACTATGGCTACACCTTC
CDR3 protein: CASSVGIGSNYGYTF

V gene: TRBV28
clone size: NA
D gene: TRBD1
J gene: TRBJ2-7
CDR3 DNA: TGTGCCAGCAGTTATGGGACAGCCAGGGACGAGCAGTACTTC
CDR3 protein: CASSYGTARDEQYF

V gene: TRBV9
clone size: NA
D gene: TRBD2
J gene: TRBJ2-1
CDR3 DNA: TGTGCCAGCAGCGTAGGAGGGCGGGGGAATGAGCAGTTCTTC
CDR3 protein: CASSVGGRGNEQFF

V gene: TRBV10-3
clone size: NA
D gene: NA
J gene: TRBJ1-2
CDR3 DNA: TGTGCCATCAGTGAGGTACAAGGACTATATGGCTACACCTTC
CDR3 protein: CAISEVQGLYGYTF

V gene: TRBV18
clone size: NA
D gene: NA
J gene: TRBJ1-2
CDR3 DNA: TGTGCCAGCTCACCGGTAACGGACTATGGCTACACCTTC
CDR3 protein: CASSPVTDYGYTF

V gene: TRBV10-3
clone size: NA
D gene: NA
J gene: TRBJ2-2
CDR3 DNA: TGTGCCATCAGTGACAAACCAATGGAGAGCAGCACCGGGGAGCTGTTTTTT
CDR3 protein: CAISDKPMESSTGELFF

V gene: TRBV20-1
clone size: NA
D gene: NA
J gene: TRBJ2-2
CDR3 DNA: TGCAGTGCTAGTCACAGCAGGAACACCGGGGAGCTGTTTTTT
CDR3 protein: CSASHSRNTGELFF

V gene: TRBV7-2
clone size: once
D gene: NA
J gene: TRBJ1-3
CDR3 DNA: TGTGCCAGCAGCCCTACAGGGCCCTCTGGAAACACCATATATTTT
CDR3 protein: CASSPTGPSGNTIYF

V gene: TRBV2
clone size: few
D gene: NA
J gene: TRBJ1-2
CDR3 DNA: TGTGCCAGCAGTGTCCAGGGATACTATGGCTACACCTTC
CDR3 protein: CASSVQGYYGYTF

V gene: TRBV19
clone size: NA
D gene: TRBD1
J gene: TRBJ1-1
CDR3 DNA: TGTGCCTCCGGGACAGTGAACACTGAAGCTTTCTTT
CDR3 protein: CASGTVNTEAFF

V gene: TRBV15
clone size: NA
D gene: TRBD2
J gene: TRBJ2-1
CDR3 DNA: TGTGCCACCAGCAGAGATCAACTAGCGGTTTACAATGAGCAGTTCTTC
CDR3 protein: CATSRDQLAVYNEQFF

V gene: TRBV3-1/TRBV3-2
clone size: NA
D gene: NA
J gene: TRBJ1-2
CDR3 DNA: TGTGCCAGCAGCCAAACGAAGCCGTCCTACTATGGCTACACCTTC
CDR3 protein: CASSQTKPSYYGYTF

V gene: TRBV6-5
clone size: once
D gene: NA
J gene: TRBJ1-4
CDR3 DNA: TGTGCCAGCAGTTACTCAGGCGGGAAGAGGGAAAAACTGTTTTTT
CDR3 protein: CASSYSGGKREKLFF

V gene: TRBV7-6
clone size: NA
D gene: NA
J gene: TRBJ1-3
CDR3 DNA: TGTGCCAGCAGCCGCGACGCCGGGGGAAACACCATATATTTT
CDR3 protein: CASSRDAGGNTIYF

V gene: TRBV5-5
clone size: NA
D gene: NA
J gene: TRBJ2-3
CDR3 DNA: TGTGCCAGCCAACTAGCACCCACAGATACGCAGTATTTT
CDR3 protein: CASQLAPTDTQYF

V gene: TRBV4-2
clone size: few
D gene: TRBD2
J gene: TRBJ2-6
CDR3 DNA: TGTGCCAGCAGCCAAGATGGGACTAGCGGGCAGAGCTCTGGGGCCAACGTCCTGACTTTC
CDR3 protein: CASSQDGTSGQSSGANVLTF

V gene: TRBV18
clone size: NA
D gene: NA
J gene: TRBJ1-4
CDR3 DNA: TGTGCCAGCTCACCCAGTGCCAGGGTTGAAAAACTGTTTTTT
CDR3 protein: CASSPSARVEKLFF

V gene: TRBV27
clone size: NA
D gene: NA
J gene: TRBJ2-1
CDR3 DNA: TGTGCCAGCAGTCGGGGTGGGGTTTACCCAACCACAAGCTCCTACAATGAGCAGTTCTTC
CDR3 protein: CASSRGGVYPTTSSYNEQFF

V gene: TRBV7-9
clone size: NA
D gene: TRBD2
J gene: TRBJ2-5
CDR3 DNA: TGTGCCAGCAGCTTAGGGGTCGCTAGCGGGGGCCAAGAGACCCAGTACTTC
CDR3 protein: CASSLGVASGGQETQYF

V gene: TRBV24-1
clone size: NA
D gene: NA
J gene: TRBJ1-2
CDR3 DNA: TGTGCCACCAGTGATTTTTGGCAGAACTATGGCTACACCTTC
CDR3 protein: CATSDFWQNYGYTF

V gene: TRBV7-9
clone size: NA
D gene: NA
J gene: TRBJ2-3
CDR3 DNA: TGTGCCAGCAGCTTAAATTCGGGGAGCACAGATACGCAGTATTTT
CDR3 protein: CASSLNSGSTDTQYF

V gene: TRBV7-3
clone size: NA
D gene: NA
J gene: TRBJ1-1
CDR3 DNA: TGTGCCAGCAGCTTCTCCGCCACAGGGCGGTCTGAAGCTTTCTTT
CDR3 protein: CASSFSATGRSEAFF

V gene: TRBV2
clone size: NA
D gene: TRBD1
J gene: TRBJ1-2
CDR3 DNA: TGTGCCGCCGCTAGGAGGGGGCAAGACTATGGCTACACCTTC
CDR3 protein: CAAARRGQDYGYTF

V gene: TRBV7-2
clone size: NA
D gene: NA
J gene: TRBJ2-3
CDR3 DNA: TGTGCCAGCAGCTCTTACACAGATACGCAGTATTTT
CDR3 protein: CASSSYTDTQYF

V gene: TRBV19
clone size: NA
D gene: NA
J gene: TRBJ1-2
CDR3 DNA: TGTGCCAGTAGTGAGGTTGGGTTGTCAGGGAGGTCCACCTTC
CDR3 protein: CASSEVGLSGRSTF

V gene: TRBV30
clone size: NA
D gene: NA
J gene: TRBJ1-5
CDR3 DNA: TGTGCCTGGAGTGTACTGGCGGGCAATCAGCCCCAGCATTTT
CDR3 protein: CAWSVLAGNQPQHF